This paragraph reports one T cell receptor beta chain. No antigen is known for it. The junction shows a germline mismatch at one end, possibly a read error. TCRdb reassembled clones from the PCR reads with MiXCR. The sample holds about 30,000 clones, 20% to 25% seen once. The sample originates from a study of metastatic and nonmetastatic thyroid tumors. Study in general: Across blood and tumor or nodule tissue, repertoires from malignant and benign thyroid patients were compared with one another. Findings and limits, study-wide: Benign nodules were reported to have significantly lower TCR beta diversity than malignant thyroid tumors, in blood and tumor.

Each patient came to thyroid surgery without any prior treatment (of any kind). Per germline, CDR1 SGHRS and CDR2 YFSETQ. The CDR3 has 18 residues. The origin of this receptor is a female donor with papillary thyroid cancer or a benign thyroid nodule (not recorded which). Some clones in this sample may be carry-over from other donors' samples. V gene TRBV5-1 combines with J gene TRBJ2-3; TRBD2 is a possible D gene (5 bases). The sequenced sample consisted of blood. This chain's CDR3 is CASSLGHATFASTDTHYF. The CDR3 DNA reads TGCGCCAGCAGCTTGGGACATGCGACTTTCGCTAGCACAGATACGCATTATTTT.